The 12 T cell receptor beta chains presented below share a single source sample, sequenced in a study of neoadjuvant anti-PD-1 for oral cavity cancer. Data came from immunoSEQ multiplex PCR; TCRdb stores just in-frame clones and leaves some out. The sample lists 15,000 or so clones; around two thirds were seen once. Sequencing used PBMCs, obtained before nivolumab (anti-PD-1) treatment. All receptors derive from a person between 40 and 79 years old with oral cavity squamous cell carcinoma.

The chain joins TRBV5-8 to TRBJ1-2; D is ambiguous. Trimming removed 6 bases at V and 2 bases at J, with 17 bases between. Germline V gene sequence: CDR1 SGHTS, CDR2 YDEGEE. The CDR3 spans 15 residues. The CDR3 sequence is CASNLRRGFNYGYTF. In DNA, the CDR3 is TGTGCCAGCAACTTACGGCGGGGATTCAACTATGGCTACACCTTC.

The chain combines TRBV2 with TRBJ1-5; maybe TRBD1 (5 bases). The CDR3 totals 13 residues. The ends were cut back, 6 bases at V and 5 bases at J, with 11 bases in the middle. From germline, CDR1 is SNHLY and CDR2 FYNNEI. The CDR3 coding sequence is TGTGCCAGCAGAGGGGACTCCCATCAGCCCCAGCATTTT. It specifies CASRGDSHQPQHF.

This rearrangement joins TRBV14 to TRBJ2-5; 9 nucleotides agree with TRBD1. Trimming cost V 0 bases and J 2 bases; bases outside gene matches: 16. The germline gives CDR1 SGHDN, CDR2 FVKESK. CDR3 length: 20 amino acids. The CDR3 here is CASSQEASGRTGEVQETQYF. The CDR3 bases are TGTGCCAGCAGCCAAGAGGCCTCGGGAAGGACAGGGGAGGTGCAAGAGACCCAGTACTTC.

The chain combines TRBV19 with TRBJ1-1, with 8 positions matching TRBD1. Trimming removed 7 bases from V and 3 bases from J; junction bases left unmatched: 7. The germline gives CDR1 LNHDA, CDR2 SQIVND (reference sequence). The CDR3 runs to 14 residues. CDR3 in DNA: TGTGCCAGTACCTTCACAGGGGGAGACACTGAAGCTTTCTTT. It translates to CASTFTGGDTEAFF.

This chain joins TRBV6-5 and TRBJ1-2; TRBD1 matches 9 bases. V dropped 2 bases and J dropped 1; count of bases not matched to a gene: 2. CDR3 length: 15 amino acids. Germline CDR1 is MNHEY and CDR2 is SVGAGI. The CDR3 DNA follows: TGTGCCAGCAGTTACGGACAGGGGAATAACTATGGCTACACCTTC. Translation gives CASSYGQGNNYGYTF.

The gene calls are TRBV27 and TRBJ1-3; D is unclear. V lost 6 bases and J lost 0, with 9 bases in between. Germline-derived CDR1 and CDR2 are MNHEY and SMNVEV (reference sequence). The CDR3 is 14 amino acids. The CDR3 DNA follows: TGTGCCAGCAGACCCCTCGGCTCTGGAAACACCATATATTTT. It translates to CASRPLGSGNTIYF.

This chain uses TRBV7-2 with TRBJ1-5, with D unclear. Looked up from germline, CDR1 is SGHTA and CDR2 is FQGNSA. This CDR3 is 16 amino acids long. V lost 7 bases to trimming and J lost 0 bases, with 16 bases between them. DNA for the CDR3: TGTGCCAGCACCTCTCCTGGAGGCCTTAGCAATCAGCCCCAGCATTTT. This translates into CASTSPGGLSNQPQHF.

This chain links TRBV5-1 with TRBJ2-6; a possible D gene is TRBD1 (6 bases). The V and J ends lost 4 bases and 0 bases respectively, with 11 bases between them. The CDR3 is 16 amino acids. Germline loops: CDR1 SGHRS, CDR2 YFSETQ. The CDR3 loop is CASSGQGISGANVLTF. The CDR3 region has the DNA TGCGCCAGCAGCGGCCAGGGGATCTCTGGGGCCAACGTCCTGACTTTC.

This clone was seen just once. V and J are TRBV10-3 and TRBJ2-1; perhaps TRBD1 as D (7 bases). The ends were cut back, 1 base at V and 4 bases at J, with 14 bases in the middle. The CDR3 totals 16 residues. Germline CDR1 is ENHRY and CDR2 is SYGVKD. The CDR3 sequence: CAISELGGGVYNEQFF. The CDR3 DNA reads as TGTGCCATCAGTGAGTTAGGGGGCGGGGTTTACAATGAGCAGTTCTTC.

This chain uses TRBV19 with TRBJ2-1; D gene unclear. The germline V and J ends were trimmed by 3 bases and 4 bases, with 10 bases remaining between them. The CDR3 length is 14 residues. Per germline, CDR1 LNHDA and CDR2 SQIVND (reference sequence). For the CDR3, the DNA is TGTGCCAGTAGTATTGGTGCTGGATACAATGAGCAGTTCTTC. Translation gives CASSIGAGYNEQFF.

The chain couples TRBV7-8 to TRBJ2-7; TRBD2 matches 7 bases. The CDR3 consists of 15 residues. J was trimmed by 2 bases and V by 4 bases; bases with no gene match: 8. The germline CDR1 and CDR2 sequences are SGHVS and FQNEAQ. The CDR3 DNA follows: TGTGCCAGCAGCTCCGGGTCAGCGGGGACCTACGAGCAGTACTTC. Translated: CASSSGSAGTYEQYF.

The V call is TRBV6-6, the J call TRBJ1-1; TRBD1 agrees at 7 bases. The V segment lost 8 bases and the J segment 1 base; nucleotides outside the gene matches: 10. Per germline, CDR1 MNHNY and CDR2 SVGAGI (reference sequence). CDR3 length: 15 residues. The CDR3 region is CASGRGYVGNTEAFF. The CDR3 DNA reads as TGTGCCAGCGGCAGGGGGTATGTTGGGAACACTGAAGCTTTCTTT.